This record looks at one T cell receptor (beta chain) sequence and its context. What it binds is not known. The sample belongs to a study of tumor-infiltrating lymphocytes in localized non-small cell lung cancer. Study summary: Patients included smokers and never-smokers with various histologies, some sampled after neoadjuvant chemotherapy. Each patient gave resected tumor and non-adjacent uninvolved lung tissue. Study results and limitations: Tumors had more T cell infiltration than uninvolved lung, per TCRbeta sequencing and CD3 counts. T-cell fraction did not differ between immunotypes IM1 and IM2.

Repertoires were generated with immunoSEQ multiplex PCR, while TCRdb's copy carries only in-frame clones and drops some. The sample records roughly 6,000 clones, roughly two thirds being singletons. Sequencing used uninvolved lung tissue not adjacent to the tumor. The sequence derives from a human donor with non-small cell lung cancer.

This CDR3 reads CASSLSPSGANVLTF. CDR3 sequence (DNA): TGTGCCAGCAGCTTGTCGCCCTCTGGGGCCAACGTCCTGACTTTC. The genes are TRBV5-6 and TRBJ2-6; no clear D gene. The germline gives CDR1 SGHDT, CDR2 YYEEEE. The CDR3 length is 15 residues. V gave up 1 base and J gave up 0 bases, with 5 bases separating them.